This T cell receptor (beta chain) stems from a study of beta chain features in type 1 diabetes. The overall study: Patients were similar to healthy donors in age and gender (as well as in cell yields).

Reverse transcription of all isolated RNA meant that expressed TCRB transcripts were sequenced. The repertoire was sequenced with immunoSEQ multiplex PCR; TCRdb's copy has only in-frame clones and lacks some. The sample records fewer than 300,000 clones, roughly 22% being singletons. Notes on this clone: The target antigen is unknown. Additional DNA sequences in this sample encode the identical CDR3.

Points from the study as a whole: Patients with Type 1 diabetes showed moderately but significantly shorter TCRB CDR3s in all four CD4+ subsets. Possible PCR preference for shorter templates applied equally to patients and controls.

The V gene's germline CDR1 is MGHDK and CDR2 SYGVNS. This CDR3 is built from 13 residues. V was pared by 2 bases and J by 1 base, with 5 bases between. The source of this sequence is a woman aged 40 to 50 with type 1 diabetes. The gene calls are TRBV25-1 and TRBJ2-5; D uncertain. The specimen sequenced was naive CD4+ T cells from blood. This CDR3 is CASSEGAQETQYF. DNA for the CDR3: TGTGCCAGCAGTGAAGGAGCCCAAGAGACCCAGTACTTC.